This TCR beta chain is from a study of radiotherapy plus CTLA-4 blockade in lung cancer. In the study overall: In around 17% of patients, objective responses were seen; approximately 30% had disease control. Regarding the study as a whole: Tumor-origin TCR clones grew in blood after radiotherapy plus ipilimumab. The best predictor of response was reported to be early blood T cell clone dynamics, with interferon-beta.

A single count supports this clone. The antigen is undetermined. The protocol was immunoSEQ multiplex PCR, while the TCRdb copy is restricted to in-frame clones and leaves out a portion. The profile shows 81,000 or so clones, more than 75% of them singletons. Focal radiation plus CTLA-4 blockade with ipilimumab was administered to patients who had chemo-refractory metastatic non-small-cell lung cancer. Losses at the gene ends were 0 bases for V and 5 bases for J; bases not matched to a gene: 10. The germline CDR1 and CDR2 sequences are SGDLS and YYNGEE. The CDR3 runs 16 residues. The origin of this receptor is a human donor with non-small cell lung cancer who had stable disease on radiotherapy plus ipilimumab. This sequence joins TRBV9 and TRBJ2-7, with TRBD1 matching 8 bases. The specimen comprised peripheral blood, sampled from a patient treated with radiotherapy plus ipilimumab. In DNA, the CDR3 is TGTGCCAGCAGCGTAGCTACCAGACAGGGGTTGGACGAGCAGTACTTC. This encodes CASSVATRQGLDEQYF.